These 28 T cell receptor beta chains were sequenced from one sample in a study of Tregs in tolerant kidney transplant recipients. Some clones are missing from TCRdb's copy, which holds only in-frame ones; the method was immunoSEQ multiplex PCR. This sample has 75,000 to 85,000 clones, with more than 85% found just once. Material: Tregs from blood, obtained before the transplant. The source is a human donor who received a combined kidney and bone marrow transplant.

The rearrangement uses TRBV5-4 and TRBJ2-3; 10 nucleotides line up with TRBD2. This CDR3 contains 15 residues. The J segment lost 3 bases and the V segment lost 3 bases, leaving 4 bases of the junction unmatched. Per germline, CDR1 SGHNT and CDR2 YYREEE (reference sequence). The DNA for the CDR3 is TGTGCCAGCAGCTCTGGTAGCGGGGGGACAGATACGCAGTATTTT. This sequence encodes CASSSGSGGTDTQYF.

The CDR3 region has the DNA TGCAGCGTTGAAGTCGTTAGTAGGGAAGCTTTCTTT. This encodes CSVEVVSREAFF. The chain is built from TRBV29-1 and TRBJ1-1; no definite D call. Germline values: CDR1 SQVTM, CDR2 ANQGSEA. The CDR3 totals 12 residues. Trimming took 1 base from V and 8 from J, leaving 11 bases between them.

The chain combines TRBV19 with TRBJ2-1; 8 positions agree with TRBD2. The CDR3 is made up of 16 amino acids. V gave up 6 bases and J gave up 7 bases; unmatched junction bases: 14. Germline V lookup: CDR1 LNHDA, CDR2 SQIVND (reference sequence). Here the CDR3 reads CASSRLGGGGGNEQFF. The CDR3 DNA reads as TGTGCCAGTAGCCGCTTGGGCGGTGGCGGGGGGAATGAGCAGTTCTTC. Together with reference TRBV19 and TRBJ2-1, the CDR3 gives the full variable domain: DGGITQSPKYLFRKEGQNVTLSCEQNLNHDAMYWYRQDPGQGLRLIYYSQIVNDFQKGDIAEGYSVSREKKESFPLTVTSAQKNPTAFYLCASSRLGGGGGNEQFFGPGTRLTVL.

The rearrangement uses TRBV2 and TRBJ2-3, with 11 positions matching TRBD2. Germline CDR1 and CDR2: SNHLY and FYNNEI. V shed 6 bases, J shed 4 bases, and the junction held 6 bases outside the gene matches. The CDR3 extends over 15 amino acids. The CDR3 DNA reads as TGTGCCAGCAGGGTACTAGCGGGAGATTCAGATACGCAGTATTTT. This codes for CASRVLAGDSDTQYF.

The V and J genes are TRBV6-6 and TRBJ2-1; 13 bases are shared with TRBD2. The germline V gene has CDR1 MNHNY and CDR2 SVGAGI (reference sequence). This CDR3 is 15 amino acids long. J gave up 6 bases and V 6 bases, and 5 bases lay outside the gene matches. The CDR3: CASSPWTSGGNEQFF. The CDR3 coding sequence is TGTGCCAGCAGCCCCTGGACTAGCGGGGGCAATGAGCAGTTCTTC.

The V and J genes are TRBV4-1 and TRBJ2-7; 15 nucleotides agree with TRBD2. V was clipped by 2 bases and J by 7 bases; unmatched bases: 6. This CDR3 comprises 16 residues. Germline V gene data show CDR1 as MGHRA and CDR2 as YSYEKL. CDR3 loop: CASSQRAGTSGGEQYF. The CDR3 DNA is TGCGCCAGCAGCCAAAGGGCCGGGACTAGCGGGGGGGAGCAGTACTTC.

The chain links TRBV5-1 to TRBJ2-2; a weak D match, TRBD1 (6 bases). The germline V gene has CDR1 SGHRS and CDR2 YFSETQ. This CDR3 spans 16 amino acids. V shed 2 bases and J shed 4 bases, with 15 bases lying between them. CDR3 amino acids: CASSFGQIGGTGELFF. CDR3 DNA sequence: TGCGCCAGCAGCTTCGGACAGATCGGTGGCACCGGGGAGCTGTTTTTT. Full variable domain (missing parts from reference TRBV5-1 and TRBJ2-2): KAGVTQTPRYLIKTRGQQVTLSCSPISGHRSVSWYQQTPGQGLQFLFEYFSETQRNKGNFPGRFSGRQFSNSRSEMNVSTLELGDSALYLCASSFGQIGGTGELFFGEGSRLTVL.

The CDR3 reads CASSQTGVEKLFF. The CDR3 nucleotides are TGTGCCAGCAGCCAAACGGGGGTAGAAAAACTGTTTTTT. The J gene is TRBJ1-4, the V gene TRBV5-5; D possibly corresponds to TRBD1 (5 bases). Germline loops: CDR1 SGHKS, CDR2 YYEKEE (reference sequence). The germline V and J ends were trimmed by 4 bases and 8 bases, with 12 bases remaining between them. CDR3 length equals 13 residues.

This clone was seen only a few times. The CDR3 DNA follows: TGTGCCAGCAGACCGAAGAGCACAGATACGCAGTATTTT. Translation gives CASRPKSTDTQYF. The rearrangement uses TRBV7-9 and TRBJ2-3; D is uncertain. This CDR3 is built from 13 residues. V shed 6 bases and J shed 0 bases, with 7 bases lying between them. Germline CDR1 SEHNR, CDR2 FQNEAQ (reference sequence). Using reference TRBV7-9 and TRBJ2-3 for the parts outside the CDR3, the full variable domain is DTGVSQNPRHKITKRGQNVTFRCDPISEHNRLYWYRQTLGQGPEFLTYFQNEAQLEKSRLLSDRFSAERPKGSFSTLEIQRTEQGDSAMYLCASRPKSTDTQYFGPGTRLTVL.

As to this clone: A read error may account for a junction end that differs from germline. The chain combines TRBV7-9 with TRBJ2-7; 15 bases align to TRBD2. Per germline, CDR1 SEHNR and CDR2 FQNEAQ (reference sequence). The CDR3 is 17 residues long. CDR3 bases: TGTGCCAGCAGCCTAGCCCCTGGACTAGCGGGAGGGCCGGAGCAGTACTTC. It codes for CASSLAPGLAGGPEQYF.

The gene calls are TRBV6-1 and TRBJ2-7, with 9 bases fitting TRBD1. Germline lookup yields CDR1 MNHNS and CDR2 SASEGT. Trimming removed 6 bases from V and 6 bases from J; junction bases left unmatched: 6. CDR3 length: 13 amino acids. For the CDR3, the DNA is TGTGCCAGCAGGGACAGGGGTTTAGGCGAGCAGTACTTC. It specifies CASRDRGLGEQYF.

V is TRBV27 and J is TRBJ2-2; D is undetermined. Per germline, CDR1 MNHEY and CDR2 SMNVEV (reference sequence). The V end lost 2 bases, the J end lost 3 bases, and 7 bases lay between the germline ends. This CDR3 contains 14 residues. CDR3 sequence (DNA): TGTGCCAGCAGTTTAGGTTGGGACACCGGGGAGCTGTTTTTT. Translating gives CASSLGWDTGELFF.

V is TRBV19 and J is TRBJ1-5; a weak D match, TRBD1 (6 bases). The CDR3 has 15 amino acids. V lost 3 bases and J 6 bases, leaving 15 bases between the germline ends. Germline V gene lookup returns CDR1 LNHDA and CDR2 SQIVND (reference sequence). CDR3 coding DNA: TGTGCCAGTAGTATGCTACATAGGGGGATTCAGCCCCAGCATTTT. This encodes CASSMLHRGIQPQHF.

The chain uses TRBV10-2 and TRBJ2-7; TRBD1 aligns across 8 bases. V was clipped by 8 bases and J by 4 bases; unmatched bases: 10. Germline lookup yields CDR1 WSHSY and CDR2 SAAADI. The CDR3 has 14 residues. The CDR3 DNA is TGCGCCAGCGGGAGGACAGGGTTTTTTTACGAGCAGTACTTC. Its protein is CASGRTGFFYEQYF.

The chain recombines TRBV7-2 with TRBJ2-5; weak D call: TRBD2 (6 bases). Trimming removed 3 bases at V and 1 base at J, with 12 bases between. The germline CDR1 and CDR2 sequences are SGHTA and FQGNSA. The CDR3 sequence is 15 residues long. In DNA form, the CDR3 reads TGTGCCAGCAGCTTTGCGGGAATCCGCCAAGAGACCCAGTACTTC. This codes for CASSFAGIRQETQYF.

This clone is a singleton in its sample. This chain's CDR3 is CASRLDGNTEAFF. DNA for the CDR3: TGTGCCAGCAGACTGGACGGAAACACTGAAGCTTTCTTT. This chain joins TRBV6-1 and TRBJ1-1; D not certain. Germline CDR1 reads MNHNS; CDR2 reads SASEGT. The germline V and J ends were trimmed by 6 bases and 2 bases, with 10 bases remaining between them. This CDR3 has 13 residues.

The chain has TRBV5-1 and TRBJ1-1; the D is unclear. This CDR3 has 13 residues. Germline V gene sequence: CDR1 SGHRS, CDR2 YFSETQ. Trimming shortened V by 3 bases and J by 1 base, and 7 bases separated the two germline ends. This chain's CDR3 is CASSSQANTEAFF. The CDR3 DNA is TGCGCCAGCAGCTCTCAGGCGAACACTGAAGCTTTCTTT.

This chain links TRBV6-6 with TRBJ2-3; D gene uncertain. The CDR3 consists of 13 residues. Germline CDR1 reads MNHNY; CDR2 reads SVGAGI (reference sequence). Trimming took off 0 bases at V and 1 base at J, with 2 bases between the two ends. CDR3 sequence reads: CASSYSGTDTQYF. CDR3 bases: TGTGCCAGCAGTTACTCGGGCACAGATACGCAGTATTTT.

Only a few counts were recorded for this clone. The chain is built from TRBV19 and TRBJ1-1, with 10 bases aligning to TRBD1. Germline CDR1 is LNHDA and CDR2 is SQIVND (reference sequence). The V segment lost 6 bases and the J segment 6 bases; nucleotides outside the gene matches: 4. This CDR3 region has 13 residues. CDR3 nucleotide sequence: TGTGCCAGTAGGGGACAGGGGACACCTGAAGCTTTCTTT. Translation: CASRGQGTPEAFF.

The chain couples TRBV6-5 to TRBJ1-2; D is unclear. This CDR3 is 16 amino acids long. Germline lookup yields CDR1 MNHEY and CDR2 SVGAGI. Trimming removed 4 bases at V and 6 bases at J, with 21 bases between. CDR3 sequence: CASSLAGSSRKNGYTF. The CDR3 DNA sequence: TGTGCCAGCAGTTTGGCGGGCTCCTCCCGAAAAAATGGCTACACCTTC.

V and J are TRBV4-2 and TRBJ2-2; no definite D call. The germline V gene encodes CDR1 LGHNA and CDR2 YNFKEQ. Deletions cut 0 bases from V and 6 bases from J, with 5 bases between. This CDR3 has 13 residues. The CDR3 nucleotides are TGTGCCAGCAGCCAAGACCCAGCCGGGGAGCTGTTTTTT. Protein: CASSQDPAGELFF.

The chain carries TRBV28 and TRBJ1-4; a possible D gene is TRBD1 (5 bases). Trimming removed 3 bases at V and 8 bases at J, with 13 bases between. This CDR3 contains 14 residues. Germline loops: CDR1 MDHEN, CDR2 SYDVKM. In nucleotides, the CDR3 is TGTGCCAGCAGTTTCGGGGGGACTGAGGAAAAACTGTTTTTT. It translates to CASSFGGTEEKLFF. Full variable domain (remainder filled in from reference TRBV28 and TRBJ1-4): DVKVTQSSRYLVKRTGEKVFLECVQDMDHENMFWYRQDPGLGLRLIYFSYDVKMKEKGDIPEGYSVSREKKERFSLILESASTNQTSMYLCASSFGGTEEKLFFGSGTQLSVL.

The rearrangement joins TRBV18 to TRBJ1-1; D is unresolved. Germline CDR1 and CDR2: KGHSH and LQKENI. V was pared by 5 bases and J by 1 base, with 8 bases between. The CDR3 contains 13 residues. CDR3 sequence: CASSAGRNTEAFF. The CDR3 DNA follows: TGTGCCAGCTCAGCTGGGAGGAACACTGAAGCTTTCTTT.

CDR3 nucleotides: TGCGCCAGCAGCCAAGTATTCGGGAGGGGCGAGGAAAAACTGTTTTTT. This translates into CASSQVFGRGEEKLFF. The gene calls are TRBV4-1 and TRBJ1-4; weak D call: TRBD1 (5 bases). Between the trimmed V and J ends, which lost 1 base and 8 bases, there was a span of 17 bases. The CDR3 runs 16 residues. Germline values: CDR1 MGHRA, CDR2 YSYEKL.

In this sample, this clone turned up a few times. The chain has TRBV21-1 and TRBJ1-4; TRBD1 reflects the table's D call only, with no check against the DNA. TRBV21-1 is a pseudogene. CDR3 length: 16 residues. The CDR3 region is CASSKARTDANEKLFF. CDR3 nucleotide sequence: TGTGCCAGCAGCAAAGCCCGGACAGACGCTAATGAAAAACTGTTTTTT.

Comment on this clone: The sample holds other DNA sequences that translate to the same CDR3. The J gene is TRBJ1-4, the V gene TRBV6-1, with 12 bases fitting TRBD1. Per germline, CDR1 MNHNS and CDR2 SASEGT. The CDR3 is 14 amino acids. The trim removed 10 bases at V and 8 bases at J, leaving 8 bases unmatched. CDR3 amino acids: CATGDRGRGEKLFF. As DNA, the CDR3 is TGTGCCACGGGGGACAGGGGGCGGGGGGAAAAACTGTTTTTT.

The V gene is TRBV28, the J gene TRBJ1-5; D is ambiguous. Trimming cost V 5 bases and J 1 base, with 12 bases left between them. Germline-derived CDR1 and CDR2 are MDHEN and SYDVKM. The length of the CDR3 is 15 residues. The CDR3 nucleotides read TGTGCCAGCAGTCTCGGACCGGGGAGCAATCAGCCCCAGCATTTT. Translated, it gives CASSLGPGSNQPQHF.

The chain links TRBV11-2 to TRBJ2-1, with TRBD1 matching over 9 bases. J gave up 4 bases and V 4 bases, and 5 bases lay outside the gene matches. Germline V gene lookup returns CDR1 SGHAT and CDR2 FQNNGV. The length of the CDR3 is 15 residues. The CDR3 sequence: CASSSPGQGYNEQFF. The CDR3 DNA reads TGTGCCAGCAGCTCACCGGGACAGGGATACAATGAGCAGTTCTTC.